The clone carrying this T cell receptor (beta chain) was seen once. The data belong to a study of blood T cell repertoires in COVID-19. Study summary: Spain, Italy and the United States supplied samples that represented acute and convalescent COVID-19.

Sequenced by immunoSEQ multiplex PCR; TCRdb stores in-frame clones only, minus some. In the table there are fewer than 350,000 clones, approximately 90% of which are singletons. Participants were aged about 18 to 100 years from approximately 24 US areas. Participant reports of clinical history set cohort assignment. Cohort 3 donors counted as recovered after two negative PCRs, clearance, or resolved symptoms. The CDR3 is made up of 16 amino acids. Trimming stripped 5 bases from V and 0 bases from J, with 14 bases between. Per the germline V gene, CDR1 is MDHEN and CDR2 is SYDVKM. This sequence joins TRBV28 and TRBJ2-1, with D hard to call. Sequenced sample: PBMCs or T cells enriched from blood (not recorded which). The sequence was obtained from a middle-aged woman who had recovered from COVID-19. The CDR3 coding sequence is TGTGCCAGCAGTACTATTTCAGCTCACTCCTACAATGAGCAGTTCTTC. It codes for CASSTISAHSYNEQFF.